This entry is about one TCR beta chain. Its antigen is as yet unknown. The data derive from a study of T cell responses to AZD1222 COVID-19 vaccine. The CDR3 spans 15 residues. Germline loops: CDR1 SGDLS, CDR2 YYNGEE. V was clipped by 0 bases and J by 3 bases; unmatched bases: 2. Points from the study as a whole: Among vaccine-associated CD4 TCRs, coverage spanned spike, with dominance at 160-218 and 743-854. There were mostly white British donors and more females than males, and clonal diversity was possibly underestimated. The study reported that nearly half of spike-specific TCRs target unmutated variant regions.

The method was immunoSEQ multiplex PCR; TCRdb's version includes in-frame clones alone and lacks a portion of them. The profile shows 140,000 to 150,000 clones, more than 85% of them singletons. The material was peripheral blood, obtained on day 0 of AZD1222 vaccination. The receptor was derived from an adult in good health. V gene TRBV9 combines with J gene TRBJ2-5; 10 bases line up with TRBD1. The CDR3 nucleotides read TGTGCCAGCAGCGTAGGGGGGACAGGGGAAGAGACCCAGTACTTC. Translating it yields CASSVGGTGEETQYF.